The 32 T cell receptor beta chains reported below all come from one sample, sequenced in a study of cytomegalovirus exposure and HLA in healthy donors. The PCR ran on 60 Vbeta and 13 Jbeta primers. The repertoire was sequenced with immunoSEQ multiplex PCR; TCRdb's copy has only in-frame clones and lacks some. This sample has under 200,000 clones; around 62% occur once, and the top ten carry roughly 2.9%. The sample comprised PBMCs. These receptors all stem from a man aged 35-49 years in good health and CMV-seronegative.

This sequence joins TRBV2 and TRBJ2-1; 14 bases fit TRBD2. This CDR3 has 14 residues. Germline V CDR1 and CDR2: SNHLY, FYNNEI. V trimming: 8 bases; J trimming: 6 bases; junction bases outside the gene matches: 3. The CDR3 sequence: CASDGLAGGNEQFF. The CDR3 coding sequence is TGTGCCAGCGATGGACTAGCGGGGGGCAATGAGCAGTTCTTC.

The chain uses TRBV19 and TRBJ2-3; 7 bases align to TRBD2. The V and J ends lost 1 base and 2 bases, in that order; junction bases with no gene match: 18. CDR1 is LNHDA, CDR2 SQIVND, per germline (reference sequence). The CDR3 covers 20 residues. In DNA, the CDR3 is TGTGCCAGTAGTATAGGAACTTGGCGGCGGGGGATATCCCTCACAGATACGCAGTATTTT. The encoded protein is CASSIGTWRRGISLTDTQYF.

The chain combines TRBV4-2 with TRBJ2-7, with D perhaps TRBD1 (5 bases). Trimming pared 0 bases from V and 0 bases from J, leaving 9 bases between. CDR1 is LGHNA and CDR2 is YNFKEQ in the germline V gene. This CDR3 is 15 amino acids long. The CDR3 spells CASSQDGAGSYEQYF. The CDR3 DNA follows: TGTGCCAGCAGCCAAGATGGGGCAGGCTCCTACGAGCAGTACTTC.

This chain connects TRBV29-1 to TRBJ2-5; unclear D gene. The CDR3 has 10 amino acids. V was shortened by 6 bases and J by 1 base, with 3 bases between the two germline ends. The germline gives CDR1 SQVTM, CDR2 ANQGSEA. CDR3 nucleotide sequence: TGCAGCGTCTTCCAAGAGACCCAGTACTTC. Encoded protein: CSVFQETQYF.

This clone was found a few times. J is TRBJ2-1 and V is TRBV6-6; 13 bases line up with TRBD2. This CDR3 comprises 15 residues. From germline, CDR1 is MNHNY and CDR2 SVGAGI (reference sequence). Trimming removed 5 bases from V and 6 bases from J; junction bases left unmatched: 4. CDR3 DNA sequence: TGTGCCAGCAGTCAAACTAGCGGGAGGGGCAATGAGCAGTTCTTC. Protein product: CASSQTSGRGNEQFF.

This clone has just a few counts. The chain is built from TRBV4-3 and TRBJ2-6; possibly TRBD2 for D (5 bases). This CDR3 contains 16 residues. The germline V gene has CDR1 LGHNA and CDR2 YSLEER. V gave up 0 bases and J gave up 3 bases, with 9 bases separating them. The CDR3 is CASSQERGSGANVLTF. The CDR3 DNA is TGCGCCAGCAGCCAAGAGAGAGGGAGTGGGGCCAACGTCCTGACTTTC.

The chain combines TRBV7-9 with TRBJ2-3; D is unclear. Trimming shortened V by 2 bases and J by 0 bases, and 6 bases separated the two germline ends. Germline CDR1 is SEHNR and CDR2 is FQNEAQ (reference sequence). The CDR3 extends over 14 amino acids. The CDR3: CASSLSGSTDTQYF. The CDR3, as DNA: TGTGCCAGCAGCTTATCCGGGAGCACAGATACGCAGTATTTT.

The rearrangement uses TRBV6-6 and TRBJ1-2; weak D call: TRBD1 (5 bases). CDR3 length: 13 amino acids. Trimming removed 2 bases from V and 7 bases from J, with 11 bases in between. Germline lookup yields CDR1 MNHNY and CDR2 SVGAGI (reference sequence). CDR3 region: CASSYPQGFGYTF. CDR3 coding DNA: TGTGCCAGCAGTTACCCCCAGGGATTTGGCTACACCTTC.

The chain is built from TRBV5-8 and TRBJ1-3; D ambiguous. V shed 5 bases and J shed 0 bases, with 15 bases lying between them. CDR1 and CDR2 from the germline V gene are SGHTS and YDEGEE. The length of the CDR3 is 16 residues. The CDR3: CASRQIWPFSGNTIYF. DNA for the CDR3: TGTGCCAGCAGGCAAATTTGGCCATTCTCTGGAAACACCATATATTTT.

There are a few counts of this clone. V gene TRBV14 combines with J gene TRBJ1-2; 8 nucleotides agree with TRBD1. The CDR3 is 16 amino acids. V dropped 4 bases and J dropped 2; count of bases not matched to a gene: 9. Germline loops: CDR1 SGHDN, CDR2 FVKESK. CDR3 amino acids: CASSRTGSNANYGYTF. CDR3 nucleotide sequence: TGTGCCAGCAGCCGGACAGGGTCCAATGCAAACTATGGCTACACCTTC.

The V and J genes are TRBV4-2 and TRBJ2-5; D is ambiguous. Germline V gene sequence: CDR1 LGHNA, CDR2 YNFKEQ. This CDR3 is built from 14 residues. Trimming cost V 0 bases and J 5 bases, with 10 bases left between them. The CDR3 region is CASSQDYSGETQYF. Here the CDR3 DNA reads TGTGCCAGCAGCCAAGACTACTCCGGGGAGACCCAGTACTTC.

This clone came up a few times. This chain connects TRBV19 to TRBJ2-3; 11 nucleotides line up with TRBD1. Losses at the gene ends were 4 bases for V and 5 bases for J; bases not matched to a gene: 8. Per germline, CDR1 LNHDA and CDR2 SQIVND (reference sequence). The CDR3 runs to 16 residues. The CDR3 here is CASSTKDRGQKDTQYF. DNA of the CDR3: TGTGCCAGTAGTACGAAGGACAGGGGGCAGAAAGATACGCAGTATTTT.

V usage is TRBV29-1 and J usage is TRBJ1-1; 10 nucleotides line up with TRBD1. This CDR3 has 13 amino acids. V was pared by 7 bases and J by 3 bases, with 5 bases of the junction left unmatched. From germline, CDR1 is SQVTM and CDR2 ANQGSEA. The CDR3 DNA reads as TGCAGCGGCCGACAGGGGGCGCACACTGAAGCTTTCTTT. Translating it yields CSGRQGAHTEAFF.

This clone was counted a few times. The chain is built from TRBV30 and TRBJ1-5; D remains ambiguous. The CDR3 length is 11 residues. CDR1 and CDR2 (germline): GTSNPN, SVGIG (reference sequence). V was trimmed by 1 base and J by 9 bases, leaving 7 bases between them. In DNA form, the CDR3 reads TGTGCCTGGAGTGGAGGTGGGCCCCAGCATTTT. It specifies CAWSGGGPQHF. Using reference TRBV30 and TRBJ1-5 for the parts outside the CDR3, the full variable domain is SQTIHQWPATLVQPVGSPLSLECTVEGTSNPNLYWYRQAAGRGLQLLFYSVGIGQISSEVPQNLSASRPQDRQFILSSKKLLLSDSGFYLCAWSGGGPQHFGDGTRLSIL.

The chain has TRBV28 and TRBJ1-2, with TRBD1 identical over 9 bases. From germline, CDR1 is MDHEN and CDR2 SYDVKM. V was pared by 5 bases and J by 4 bases, with 17 bases of the junction left unmatched. This CDR3 is 18 amino acids long. This chain's CDR3 is CASSPPSYRDRVRYGYTF. The CDR3 bases are TGTGCCAGCAGTCCTCCCTCCTACCGGGACAGGGTCCGCTATGGCTACACCTTC.

This clone was seen a handful of times. The rearrangement links TRBV6-5 to TRBJ1-2; 10 positions agree with TRBD1. This CDR3 spans 15 amino acids. Per the germline V gene, CDR1 is MNHEY and CDR2 is SVGAGI. V dropped 6 bases and J dropped 3; count of bases not matched to a gene: 7. The CDR3 coding sequence is TGTGCCAGCAGCCCCGGGACAGGGGATCACTATGGCTACACCTTC. This encodes CASSPGTGDHYGYTF.

This chain connects TRBV5-4 to TRBJ2-7; no reliable D call. The CDR3 is 14 residues long. Germline V gene lookup returns CDR1 SGHNT and CDR2 YYREEE (reference sequence). Trimming removed 0 bases at V and 2 bases at J, with 9 bases between. CDR3 nucleotides: TGTGCCAGCAGCTTGGTTACATCAACCTACGAGCAGTACTTC. It is translated as CASSLVTSTYEQYF.

The chain is built from TRBV4-1 and TRBJ2-3, with TRBD2 matching over 12 bases. The CDR3 totals 17 residues. CDR1 and CDR2 (germline): MGHRA, YSYEKL. Losses at the gene ends were 0 bases for V and 9 bases for J; bases not matched to a gene: 10. The CDR3 DNA reads TGCGCCAGCAGCCAAGAATGGACTAGCGGGAAGTTGGAAACGCAGTATTTT. It encodes CASSQEWTSGKLETQYF.

This rearrangement joins TRBV6-5 to TRBJ2-5; D is perhaps TRBD1 (5 bases). With 7 bases removed from V and 0 bases from J, the gap between germline ends came to 9 bases. Per germline, CDR1 MNHEY and CDR2 SVGAGI. CDR3 length equals 13 residues. The CDR3 nucleotides read TGTGCCAGCAAAGGGGTGTACCAAGAGACCCAGTACTTC. Translation: CASKGVYQETQYF.

This chain connects TRBV2 to TRBJ2-3, with TRBD2 matching 14 bases. The length of the CDR3 is 16 residues. Germline V gene data show CDR1 as SNHLY and CDR2 as FYNNEI. V gave up 6 bases and J gave up 6 bases; unmatched junction bases: 8. The CDR3 spells CASRETSGGALDTQYF. CDR3 coding DNA: TGTGCCAGCAGGGAGACTAGCGGGGGGGCGTTGGATACGCAGTATTTT. Looking up the rest from reference TRBV2 and TRBJ2-3 gives the full variable domain: EPEVTQTPSHQVTQMGQEVILRCVPISNHLYFYWYRQILGQKVEFLVSFYNNEISEKSEIFDDQFSVERPDGSNFTLKIRSTKLEDSAMYFCASRETSGGALDTQYFGPGTRLTVL.

This clone was picked up a small number of times. This chain uses TRBV19 with TRBJ1-4, with a tentative D call TRBD1 (6 bases). CDR1 is LNHDA, CDR2 SQIVND, per germline (reference sequence). The CDR3 consists of 18 residues. The V end lost 3 bases, the J end lost 0 bases, and 17 bases lay between the germline ends. The CDR3 region has the DNA TGTGCCAGTAGTATGGATGGCAGGGGAATTGCAACTAATGAAAAACTGTTTTTT. Translating gives CASSMDGRGIATNEKLFF.

This clone showed up just a few times. At one of its ends the junction is not consistent with the germline gene, which may arise from a read error. V usage is TRBV7-9 and J usage is TRBJ2-1; 10 positions match TRBD2. The CDR3 is made up of 14 amino acids. CDR1 SEHNR and CDR2 FQNEAQ come from the germline V gene (reference sequence). As DNA, the CDR3 is TGTTCCAGCAGCGAGGGACTAGCGAAGAATGAGCAGTTCTTC. Its translation: CSSSEGLAKNEQFF.

CDR3 loop: CASRHLAGTESYNEQFF. CDR3 sequence (DNA): TGTGCCAGCAGACATCTCGCCGGGACAGAAAGTTACAATGAGCAGTTCTTC. The rearrangement uses TRBV27 and TRBJ2-1, with 7 bases fitting TRBD1. The junction had 15 bases not matched to a gene; V was cut back by 6 bases and J by 4 bases. Germline V gene sequence: CDR1 MNHEY, CDR2 SMNVEV (reference sequence). The CDR3 consists of 17 residues.

The chain combines TRBV5-4 with TRBJ1-4, with D possibly matching TRBD1 (6 bases). This CDR3 region has 14 residues. Per the germline V gene, CDR1 is SGHNT and CDR2 is YYREEE (reference sequence). V dropped 4 bases and J dropped 7 bases, with 14 bases sitting between them. CDR3 region: CASSKGEGFEKLFF. CDR3 DNA: TGTGCCAGCAGCAAGGGGGAGGGCTTTGAAAAACTGTTTTTT.

The chain is built from TRBV6-1 and TRBJ2-7; 9 positions match TRBD1. After removal of 1 base from V and 4 bases from J, the junction contained 8 bases not matched to a gene. The V gene's germline CDR1 is MNHNS and CDR2 SASEGT. The CDR3 has 16 amino acids. DNA for the CDR3: TGTGCCAGCAGTGAAGGTCGGACAGGGGTACCGTACGAGCAGTACTTC. The encoded protein is CASSEGRTGVPYEQYF.

The chain recombines TRBV5-4 with TRBJ2-1; 12 bases align to TRBD2. Germline CDR1 is SGHNT and CDR2 is YYREEE (reference sequence). J gave up 4 bases and V 4 bases, and 6 bases lay outside the gene matches. The length of the CDR3 is 16 residues. The CDR3 sequence is CASSTRTSGAYNEQFF. The DNA for the CDR3 is TGTGCCAGCAGCACACGGACTAGCGGGGCATACAATGAGCAGTTCTTC.

J is TRBJ1-5 and V is TRBV10-3; D is ambiguous. Trimming pared 6 bases from V and 6 bases from J, leaving 12 bases between. The CDR3 spans 13 residues. Germline loops: CDR1 ENHRY, CDR2 SYGVKD. The CDR3 protein is CAISFDNSQPQHF. The CDR3 bases are TGTGCCATCAGCTTCGACAATTCTCAGCCCCAGCATTTT.

In its sample, this clone was seen a few times. In nucleotides, the CDR3 is TGTGCCAGCAGTATAGCGGGAGGGGGGGATGAGCAGTTCTTC. This codes for CASSIAGGGDEQFF. V gene TRBV6-1 combines with J gene TRBJ2-1; TRBD2 matches 11 bases. V shed 5 bases and J 8 bases; nucleotides not matched to a gene: 5. CDR3 length: 14 residues. Germline CDR1 MNHNS, CDR2 SASEGT.

This clone was seen a handful of times. This chain joins TRBV4-2 and TRBJ2-3; 7 nucleotides match TRBD2. Trimming took 4 bases from V and 3 from J; bases not matched to a gene: 10. The CDR3 totals 16 residues. The germline CDR1 and CDR2 sequences are LGHNA and YNFKEQ. CDR3 DNA sequence: TGTGCCAGCAGCCTCACCGGGACTACCACGACAGATACGCAGTATTTT. Translation gives CASSLTGTTTTDTQYF.

This clone was counted only a few times. V gene TRBV11-2 combines with J gene TRBJ2-5, with 7 bases that match TRBD2. The CDR3 runs to 15 residues. The germline V gene encodes CDR1 SGHAT and CDR2 FQNNGV. V shed 5 bases, J shed 1 base, and the junction held 7 bases outside the gene matches. The CDR3 DNA is TGTGCCAGCAGCACCTCCGGGACTACCCAAGAGACCCAGTACTTC. It yields the protein CASSTSGTTQETQYF.

The rearrangement joins TRBV9 to TRBJ1-1; 10 nucleotides align to TRBD1. V shed 4 bases and J 6 bases; nucleotides not matched to a gene: 3. Germline V lookup: CDR1 SGDLS, CDR2 YYNGEE. The length of the CDR3 is 13 residues. In nucleotides, the CDR3 is TGTGCCAGCAGCATGGGACAGGGGCCTGAAGCTTTCTTT. The encoded protein is CASSMGQGPEAFF. The full variable domain, rest sourced from reference TRBV9 and TRBJ1-1, is DSGVTQTPKHLITATGQRVTLRCSPRSGDLSVYWYQQSLDQGLQFLIQYYNGEERAKGNILERFSAQQFPDLHSELNLSSLELGDSALYFCASSMGQGPEAFFGQGTRLTVV.

The gene calls are TRBV27 and TRBJ2-7; TRBD2 agrees at 9 bases. Germline lookup yields CDR1 MNHEY and CDR2 SMNVEV (reference sequence). J gave up 6 bases and V 3 bases, and 6 bases lay outside the gene matches. This CDR3 is built from 14 residues. The CDR3 nucleotides are TGTGCCAGCAGTTTCCGCGGGGGGGCGGTCGAGCAGTACTTC. It specifies CASSFRGGAVEQYF.